The subject of this entry is one T cell receptor (beta chain). Its antigen is unidentified. The data belong to a study of cytomegalovirus exposure and HLA in healthy donors. The V gene end was trimmed by 4 bases and the J gene end by 5 bases; junction bases not matched to a gene: 7. CDR1 is SGDLS, CDR2 YYNGEE, per germline. CDR3 length: 15 residues. Notes on the study in general: Immune exposure was documented only through CMV serostatus.

Both 60 Vbeta primers and 13 Jbeta primers went into the PCR. Data came from immunoSEQ multiplex PCR; TCRdb stores just in-frame clones and leaves some out. Of 130,000 to 150,000 clones listed, more than 70% are singletons. The clonotype comes from a woman in her forties or fifties in good health and CMV-seronegative. Sequencing input: PBMCs. The chain combines TRBV9 with TRBJ2-3; 10 bases agree with TRBD2. As DNA, the CDR3 is TGTGCCAGCAGCTTGAAGCGGGGGGGCCTAGATACGCAGTATTTT. It yields the protein CASSLKRGGLDTQYF. The full variable domain, completed using reference TRBV9 and TRBJ2-3, is DSGVTQTPKHLITATGQRVTLRCSPRSGDLSVYWYQQSLDQGLQFLIQYYNGEERAKGNILERFSAQQFPDLHSELNLSSLELGDSALYFCASSLKRGGLDTQYFGPGTRLTVL.